This TCR beta chain was documented in a study of shared clonotypes between healthy human individuals (dated by TCRdb to the early 2020s). For the study in its entirety: Three men and a couple of women, aged 18 to 49 years, made up the cohort. Per donor, three plates each were used for CD4 naive and CD4 memory, two for CD8 naive, and one for CD8 memory. To estimate repertoire size and how much clonotype sharing occurs between individuals, the study deeply sequenced the blood TCR repertoires of about five healthy adults. Different laboratories and diverse techniques were used to prepare libraries and sequence TCR repertoires, to increase sequencing depth and limit assay-specific biases. Leukapheresis yielded between about 0.94 and 8.9 billion PBMCs per donor. Paper-wide results and their limitations: Pairwise subsampling led to the expectation that sequencing depth would affect the degree of clonotype sharing among donors. When several donors were compared, the shared fraction of clonotypes was roughly 4.8% for naive CD4, approximately 3.3% for naive CD8, 2% to 2.5% for memory CD4, and less than 0.45% for memory CD8. Rarefaction of sorted-subset datasets indicated incomplete sequencing despite the large sequencing depth. Higher generation probabilities were observed for clonotypes shared by all four sorted-subset donors than for non-shared clonotypes. Naive subsets generally had larger estimated clonotype richness than memory subsets did. Only blood was sampled, and tissue TCR repertoires likely differ from those in blood. The genetic and exposure-history diversity represented was limited by the small number of donors.

A remark on this clone: Its antigen specificity is not known. Base qualities are not provided; no much larger clone lies one nucleotide away. This same CDR3 is encoded by further DNA sequences in the sample.

Healthy HIV-negative adults with no recently reported acute infections or vaccinations were included as donors. All donors were Caucasian adults living in Nashville, Tennessee, USA. The CD8 memory samples were a combination of magnetically selected CD45RO+ cells and CCR7-negative CD45RA+ effector memory (TemRA) cells. Blood was collected by leukapheresis, and PBMCs were isolated by Ficoll-Histopaque density gradient centrifugation and then cryopreserved in liquid nitrogen vapor phase. Purity and quantity of every magnetically sorted T cell population were checked by analytical flow cytometry. Each sorted fraction had its genomic DNA isolated and then quantified by UV absorbance on a Nanodrop 2000c. Using the deep immunoSEQ assay, multiplex PCR amplified TCR CDR3 regions from genomic DNA. Extracted genomic DNA from each cell subset was distributed evenly across all wells of several immunoSEQ 96-well plates, and each plate was treated as a replicate. For sorted subsets, roughly 190 ng of genomic DNA, equivalent to roughly 33,000 T cell genomes, went into each replicate PCR. The purified libraries were quantified using a Qubit 3.0 fluorometer, sized with a Bioanalyzer 2100, and then quantified again using the KAPA Library Quantification kit. Every immunoSEQ 96-well plate was sequenced on a dedicated single-read 150-cycle Illumina NextSeq 550 flow cell. From the authors' description of their analysis: The immunoSEQ output contained only junctional sequences without quality scores, so filtering could not match that applied to full-length reads. To assign V/J genes and CDR3, sequences were annotated against IMGT germline references using PyIR, a Python wrapper for IgBLAST v1.9. Reads with weak V/J assignments (E-value above 1e-6), missing CDR3, stop codons, out-of-frame junctions, or ambiguous translated residues were removed. A V3J clonotype was defined by an identical inferred V gene, J gene, and CDR3 amino acid sequence. Percentage overlap between repertoires was computed as shared unique clonotypes divided by the size of the smaller repertoire. Richness of each repertoire was evaluated using RTK rarefaction, the Chao1 estimator, and Recon v2.1 estimates of unobserved clonotypes. OLGA was used to compute generation probabilities for all TCRbeta clonotypes that the gDNA method yielded from a handful of donors. TCRdb re-hosts the immuneACCESS table, in-frame sequences only. Its copies lack some clones; in the studies checked, an unresolved V gene accounts for under half of them, and the cause for the rest is not known. V and J calls and clone size are given by that table; D and trimming were obtained from the DNA. This sample has some 690,000 clones in its table, and 90% of those were observed once. The top ten constitute approximately 35% of the sample.

The junction carries 7 bases between V and J, which are trimmed by 0 bases and 0 bases respectively. CDR1 and CDR2 (SGHRS, YFSETQ) derive from the germline V gene. The CDR3 runs 14 amino acids, cysteine and phenylalanine included. Only the CDR3 part of the read is kept: 42 bases, read in frame from the first base. This clonotype was sampled from a man aged 18 to 29 in good health. Some clones in this sample may be carry-over from other donors' samples. Sequencing input: memory CD8+ T cells from PBMCs. The cell subset or site label here, explained by the study, means: CD45RO+ cells pooled with CCR7-negative TemRA cells. This sequence uses TRBV5-1 and TRBJ2-7; the D gene is possibly TRBD1, with 5 bases matching. The CDR3 protein sequence reads: CASSLGDSSYEQYF. The nucleotide sequence reads as follows: TGCGCCAGCAGCTTGGGTGACAGCTCCTACGAGCAGTACTTC. The variable domain in full, with residues beyond the CDR3 obtained from the reference TRBV5-1 and TRBJ2-7 genes, is KAGVTQTPRYLIKTRGQQVTLSCSPISGHRSVSWYQQTPGQGLQFLFEYFSETQRNKGNFPGRFSGRQFSNSRSEMNVSTLELGDSALYLCASSLGDSSYEQYFGPGTRLTVT.